This T cell receptor beta chain was profiled in a study of post-analysis software for immune sequencing data (dated by TCRdb to the mid-2010s). Regarding the research as a whole: Recorded disease courses included relapsing-remitting, secondary progressive and progressive-relapsing multiple sclerosis, with some patients lacking subtype annotation. The patient repertoires were compared against around eleven previously published healthy control repertoires obtained from donors aged roughly 6 to 26 years. A subset of samples was prepared in parallel using single-end sample barcoding, then pooled and co-amplified after Illumina adapter ligation.

The library was made by PCR. Sequencing was performed on an Illumina HiSeq 2500. To reduce PCR and sequencing biases, unique molecular identifiers were built into the TCR beta cDNA libraries. Roughly 0.5 million cDNA molecules were obtained per 1 to 10 million input T cells, so each molecule approximated one T cell. The same protocol used for the earlier healthy control dataset was applied to prepare and sequence the patient libraries. Within a given batch, samples were prepared together, multiplexed and sequenced on the same HiSeq lane. On the authors' methods: Raw barcoded reads were processed with MIGEC, discarding single-read molecular identifier groups before consensus assembly and CDR3 extraction. Clonotype tables were post-analysed with VDJtools, and diversity was normalized by down-sampling all datasets to the smallest sample size. Repertoire overlap clustering matched CDR3 amino acid but not nucleotide sequences to correct batch-related cross-sample contamination. Through fastp at Q25 and MiXCR, TCRdb rebuilt clones from the public reads, retaining in-frame beta chains. Rows with one shared CDR3 protein collapse into an entry with the most common genes and DNA. The V and J calls, along with clone size, are taken from TCRdb and not from the paper's own processing. The sample data list 430,000 or so distinct CDR3 sequences, and over 30% of these were observed just once. The ten largest make up 6% to 9% of the sample.

The germline V gene (reference sequence) yields DFQATT for CDR1 and SNEGSKA for CDR2. Inclusive of the bounding cysteine and phenylalanine, the CDR3 is 13 residues long. The sequence is cut down to CDR3 DNA, 39 bases in frame from base 1. Paper-wide results and their limitations: The multiple sclerosis patient group was slightly younger than the control group. Normalized Chao1 diversity was significantly lower in multiple sclerosis patients than controls, suggesting substantial peripheral T-cell clonal expansion. Direct clustering with F measure revealed strong co-clustering of samples prepared in the same batch, which led to a batch-effect correction. Significantly higher frequencies in patients than in controls were found for about five TRBV segments, including TRBV5-6, TRBV5-1 and TRBV20-1.

To demonstrate the VDJtools post-analysis software, the study profiled TCR beta repertoires from the peripheral blood of approximately twelve young patients with multiple sclerosis. The multiple sclerosis patients were children and adolescents between roughly 6 and 17 years of age. Details on this clonotype: The antigen this receptor binds is unknown. Nothing much larger sits one base from this clone, and base qualities are not available.

Material for sequencing was blood. This receptor was obtained from a girl aged 2-9 years with multiple sclerosis. The chain employs TRBV20-1 and TRBJ2-5; matching of 6 bases hints at TRBD2 as the D gene. TRBJ2-7 explains the end of the DNA better; the J call may be wrong. This receptor has the CDR3 CSATGQGGIEQYF. Read as DNA, the sequence is TGCAGTGCCACCGGGCAGGGAGGAATCGAGCAGTACTTC.